These T cell receptor beta chains were read from a single sample in a study of T cell responses to AZD1222 COVID-19 vaccine. Using immunoSEQ multiplex PCR, the repertoire was profiled, and TCRdb retains in-frame clones only, with some absent. The sample yields over 100,000 clones, about nine tenths seen once. Sequences were derived from peripheral blood, sampled on day 0 of AZD1222 vaccination. These receptors were obtained from an adult in good health. Each CDR3 is given with its conserved first and last residue. The D gene is left open where the match is weak. Rows may omit the clone size; those that give it use once, few, many or a size class.

D,size,J,V,DNA,CDR3
NA,NA,TRBJ1-3,TRBV7-9,TGTGCCAGCAGCTTATACGAAGCCACCATATATTTT,CASSLYEATIYF
NA,NA,TRBJ2-4,TRBV18,TGTGCCAGCTCACCATTAGGGGAGTTCAAAAACATTCAGTACTTC,CASSPLGEFKNIQYF
NA,NA,TRBJ1-3,TRBV3-1/TRBV3-2,TGTGCCAGCAGCCCTCCCGACGGCCTCTCTGGAAACACCATATATTTT,CASSPPDGLSGNTIYF
NA,NA,TRBJ1-2,TRBV27,TGTGCCAGCAGTTTATCGGGGATAAGACAAAACTTATATGGCTACACCTTC,CASSLSGIRQNLYGYTF
NA,NA,TRBJ1-1,TRBV11-2,TGTGCCAGCAGTTTCAGTTACTCTGAAGCTTTCTTT,CASSFSYSEAFF
TRBD1,NA,TRBJ1-2,TRBV9,TGTGCCAGCAGCGTAGCCAGCCGGGACAGCTCTCGAGCGAGCCTCACCTATGGCTACACCTTC,CASSVASRDSSRASLTYGYTF
NA,NA,TRBJ2-3,TRBV2,TGTGCCAGCAGTGAATATTTCCGGTCAGGTAGCACAGATACGCAGTATTTT,CASSEYFRSGSTDTQYF
NA,once,TRBJ1-1,TRBV5-1,TGCGCCAGCAGCTTTGAAACAGTTAACAATGAAGCTTTCTTT,CASSFETVNNEAFF
NA,NA,TRBJ2-1,TRBV18,TGTGCCAGCTCACTAGAAAATGAGCAGTTCTTC,CASSLENEQFF
NA,NA,TRBJ1-2,TRBV6-5,TGTGCCAGCAGTTACTCGACAGCCGATGGCTACACCTTC,CASSYSTADGYTF